This TCR beta chain was observed in a study of alternative splicing in chronic myeloid leukemia remission (TCRdb year 2020). Regarding the complete study: Remission specimens from the trials were collected at major or complete molecular response, at 12 or 24 months of TKI therapy. Nine CML samples, seven diagnostic and two matched remission, were obtained from the French Persistem study. For the trials, the diagnostic specimens consisted of total leukocytes from peripheral blood that had been collected in EDTA. Median ages were 54 years at diagnosis, roughly 58 at remission and under 40 for healthy controls. The RESIST (imatinib), ENESTxtnd (nilotinib) and PINNACLE (nilotinib plus pegylated interferon) trials supplied fewer than 10 diagnostic specimens along with matched remission specimens. Total RNA was extracted with Trizol from peripheral blood mononuclear cells of diagnosis, remission and control samples. RNA sequencing was used to profile peripheral blood from chronic-phase CML patients at diagnosis and at remission, and the results were compared with those from healthy donors. In terms of female/male counts, the diagnosis samples were 11/5, the remission samples were 8/3 and the controls were 2/4. Summary of the overall study and its limitations: At remission, blood cell composition had been reconfigured so that it resembled normal controls enriched in lymphoid cells. Blood cell composition varied strongly between timepoints, moving from enrichment of myeloid progenitors at diagnosis to enrichment of mature lymphoid cells at remission.

The protocol used for the library was bulk RNA-seq. The TruSeq Stranded RNA sample prep kit was used to generate libraries of poly-A-enriched mRNA from an input of 0.85 to 1 ug total RNA. Every sample was sequenced in triplicate, with paired-end sequencing run on a HiSeq 2500. A read length of 125 nucleotides per mate was used for RNA-seq. The study's own analysis went as follows. Reads were trimmed and aligned to hg38 using STAR v2.7, and quality control was done with FASTQC, RSeQC and multiqc. Salmon 0.14.1 was used to quantify gene expression levels as transcripts per million (TPM). Principal component analysis suggested that trial, library batch, sequencing batch, treatment regimen and sex did not drive transcriptomic profiles. TCRdb reprocessed the reads and provides one entry for every CDR3 protein sequence; no DNA is given. These V and J calls are TCRdb output, not the study's own analysis. The sample table holds 120 to 150 distinct CDR3 sequences, of which over 85% were seen once. 15% to 25% of the sample goes to the ten largest clones.

A remark on this clonotype: Which antigen it targets is not known.

The time point label for this specimen denotes: major or complete molecular response after front-line TKI therapy. Approximately 15 CML patients were included in the patient cohort, and matched post-remission samples were retrieved for a subset of these patients. For CDR1 and CDR2, the germline V gene lists MNHNS and SASEGT. From its cysteine to its phenylalanine, the CDR3 spans 14 amino acids. There is no recorded DNA. The source was PBMCs or total blood leukocytes (not recorded which), collected during remission. The receptor comes from an adult with chronic myeloid leukemia. This chain is built from TRBV6-1 and TRBJ2-1; no DNA is available, so the TRBD2 call from TCRdb remains unchecked. The CDR3 here reads CASRTGSSYNEQFF.